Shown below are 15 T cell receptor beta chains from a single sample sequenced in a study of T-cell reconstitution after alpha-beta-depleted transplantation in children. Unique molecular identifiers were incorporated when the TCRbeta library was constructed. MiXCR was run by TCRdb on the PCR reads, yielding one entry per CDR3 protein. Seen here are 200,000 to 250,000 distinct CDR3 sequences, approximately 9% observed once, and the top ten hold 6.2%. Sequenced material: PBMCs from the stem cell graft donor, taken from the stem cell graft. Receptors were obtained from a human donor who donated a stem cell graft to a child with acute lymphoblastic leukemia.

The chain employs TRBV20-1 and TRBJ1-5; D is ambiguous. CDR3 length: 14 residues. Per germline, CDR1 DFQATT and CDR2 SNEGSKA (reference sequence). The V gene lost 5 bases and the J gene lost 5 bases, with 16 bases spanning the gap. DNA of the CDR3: TGCAGTGCTCATTTCAGAGACGCATATCAGCCCCAGCATTTT. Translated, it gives CSAHFRDAYQPQHF.

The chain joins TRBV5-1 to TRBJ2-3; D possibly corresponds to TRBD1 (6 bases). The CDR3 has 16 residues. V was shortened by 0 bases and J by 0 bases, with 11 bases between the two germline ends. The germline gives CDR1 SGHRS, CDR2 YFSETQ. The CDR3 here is CASSLATGSSTDTQYF. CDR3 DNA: TGCGCCAGCAGCTTGGCCACAGGGAGTAGCACAGATACGCAGTATTTT.

CDR3 amino acids: CASSIAGEPGQPQHF. CDR3 coding DNA: TGCGCCAGCAGCATCGCAGGGGAACCGGGTCAGCCCCAGCATTTT. The rearrangement joins TRBV5-1 to TRBJ1-5; D is possibly TRBD1 (6 bases). CDR1 is SGHRS, CDR2 YFSETQ, per germline. The CDR3 is 15 residues long. V was shortened by 4 bases and J by 6 bases, with 17 bases between the two germline ends.

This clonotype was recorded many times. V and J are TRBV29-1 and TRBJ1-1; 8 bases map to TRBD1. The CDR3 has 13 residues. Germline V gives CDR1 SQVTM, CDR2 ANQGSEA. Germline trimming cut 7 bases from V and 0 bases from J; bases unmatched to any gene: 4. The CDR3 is CSGWGQVNTEAFF. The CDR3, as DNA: TGCAGCGGATGGGGACAGGTGAACACTGAAGCTTTCTTT.

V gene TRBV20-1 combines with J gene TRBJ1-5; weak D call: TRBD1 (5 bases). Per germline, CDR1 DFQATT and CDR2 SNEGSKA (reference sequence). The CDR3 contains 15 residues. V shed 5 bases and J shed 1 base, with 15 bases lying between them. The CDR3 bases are TGCAGTGCTCCTTGGGGGGGAAGGAGCAATCAGCCCCAGCATTTT. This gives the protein CSAPWGGRSNQPQHF.

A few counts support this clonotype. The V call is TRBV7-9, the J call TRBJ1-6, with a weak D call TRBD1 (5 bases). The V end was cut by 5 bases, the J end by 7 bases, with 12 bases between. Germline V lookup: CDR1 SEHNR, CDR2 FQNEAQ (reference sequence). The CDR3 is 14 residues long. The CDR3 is CASSRTGTNSPLHF. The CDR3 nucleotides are TGTGCCAGCAGCAGGACCGGGACGAATTCACCCCTCCACTTT.

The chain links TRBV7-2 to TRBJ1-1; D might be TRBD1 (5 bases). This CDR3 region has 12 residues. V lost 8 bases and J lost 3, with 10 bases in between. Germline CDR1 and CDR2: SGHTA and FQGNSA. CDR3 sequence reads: CASGTRDTEAFF. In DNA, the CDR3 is TGTGCCAGCGGGACTAGGGACACTGAAGCTTTCTTT.

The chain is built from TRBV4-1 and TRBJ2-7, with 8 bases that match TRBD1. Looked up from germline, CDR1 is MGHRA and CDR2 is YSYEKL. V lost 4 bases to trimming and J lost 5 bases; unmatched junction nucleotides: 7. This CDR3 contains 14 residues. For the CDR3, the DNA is TGCGCCAGCAGCCTCGGACAGGGTCGGGACGAGCAGTACTTC. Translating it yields CASSLGQGRDEQYF.

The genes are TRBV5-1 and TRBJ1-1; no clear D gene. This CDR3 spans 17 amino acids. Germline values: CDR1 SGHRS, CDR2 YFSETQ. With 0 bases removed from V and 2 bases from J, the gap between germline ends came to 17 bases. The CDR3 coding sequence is TGCGCCAGCAGCTTGGCCGGGAGGCCCGAGACTAACACTGAAGCTTTCTTT. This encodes CASSLAGRPETNTEAFF. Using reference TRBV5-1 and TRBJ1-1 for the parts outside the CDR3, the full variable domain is KAGVTQTPRYLIKTRGQQVTLSCSPISGHRSVSWYQQTPGQGLQFLFEYFSETQRNKGNFPGRFSGRQFSNSRSEMNVSTLELGDSALYLCASSLAGRPETNTEAFFGQGTRLTVV.

In nucleotides, the CDR3 is TGTGCCAGCAGCCCCGGGGACATTCAAGAGACCCAGTACTTC. Translated, it gives CASSPGDIQETQYF. This chain links TRBV7-8 with TRBJ2-5, with D tentatively TRBD1 (6 bases). CDR1 is SGHVS and CDR2 is FQNEAQ in the germline V gene. The CDR3 has 14 residues. V shed 5 bases and J shed 2 bases, with 12 bases lying between them. The full variable domain, with the rest looked up from reference TRBV7-8 and TRBJ2-5, is GAGVSQSPRYKVAKRGQDVALRCDPISGHVSLFWYQQALGQGPEFLTYFQNEAQLDKSGLPSDRFFAERPEGSVSTLKIQRTQQEDSAVYLCASSPGDIQETQYFGPGTRLLVL.

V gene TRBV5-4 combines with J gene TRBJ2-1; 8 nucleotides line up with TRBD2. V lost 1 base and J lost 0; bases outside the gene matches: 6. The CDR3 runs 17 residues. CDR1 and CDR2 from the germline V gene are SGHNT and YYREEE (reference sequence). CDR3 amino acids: CASSLFGTRVSYNEQFF. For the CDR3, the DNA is TGTGCCAGCAGCTTGTTTGGGACTAGAGTCTCCTACAATGAGCAGTTCTTC.

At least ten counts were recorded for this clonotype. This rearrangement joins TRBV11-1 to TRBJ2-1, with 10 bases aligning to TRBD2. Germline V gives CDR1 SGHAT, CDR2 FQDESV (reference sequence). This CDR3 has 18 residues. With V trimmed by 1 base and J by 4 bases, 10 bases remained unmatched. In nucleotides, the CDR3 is TGTGCCAGCAGCTTAGTGGCCCCTAGCGGGGGCAAATACAATGAGCAGTTCTTC. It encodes CASSLVAPSGGKYNEQFF. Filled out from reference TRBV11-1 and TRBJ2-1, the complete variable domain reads EAEVAQSPRYKITEKSQAVAFWCDPISGHATLYWYRQILGQGPELLVQFQDESVVDDSQLPKDRFSAERLKGVDSTLKIQPAELGDSAMYLCASSLVAPSGGKYNEQFFGPGTRLTVL.

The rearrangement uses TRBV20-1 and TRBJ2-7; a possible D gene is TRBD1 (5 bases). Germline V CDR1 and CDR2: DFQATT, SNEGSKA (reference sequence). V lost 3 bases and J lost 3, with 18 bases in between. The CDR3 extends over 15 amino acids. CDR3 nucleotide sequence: TGCAGTGCTAGGCTCCACAGGATAGCCAACTACGAGCAGTACTTC. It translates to CSARLHRIANYEQYF.

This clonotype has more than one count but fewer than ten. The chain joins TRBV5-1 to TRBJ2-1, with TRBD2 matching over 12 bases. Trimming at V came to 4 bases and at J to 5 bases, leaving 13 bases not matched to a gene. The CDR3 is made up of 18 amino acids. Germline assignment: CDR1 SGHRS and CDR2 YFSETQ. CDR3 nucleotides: TGCGCCAGCAGCCCGGGACCACCACTAGCGGGGGGTAACAATGAGCAGTTCTTC. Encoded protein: CASSPGPPLAGGNNEQFF.

The CDR3 spells CASSQILPGQKNTEAFF. The CDR3, as DNA: TGCGCCAGCAGCCAAATTTTGCCGGGACAGAAGAACACTGAAGCTTTCTTT. The chain couples TRBV5-1 to TRBJ1-1; TRBD1 matches 7 bases. V shed 4 bases and J 1 base; nucleotides not matched to a gene: 13. This CDR3 comprises 17 residues. CDR1 is SGHRS, CDR2 YFSETQ, per germline.